This note documents a single T cell receptor (beta chain) sequence. Only in-frame clones appear in the TCRdb table, and some are missing; sequencing was by immunoSEQ multiplex PCR. Of 150,000 to 200,000 clones in the sample, around nine tenths were seen once. This specimen belongs to a study of blood T cell repertoires in COVID-19. On the study more broadly: Italy, Spain and the United States were the sources of the convalescent and acute COVID-19 samples. The cDNA or gDNA used as material had been derived from T cells, B-cell-depleted T cells, or PBMCs.

CDR3 size: 13 residues. With V trimmed by 5 bases and J by 7 bases, 7 bases remained unmatched. Germline V gene data show CDR1 as LNHDA and CDR2 as SQIVND (reference sequence). Seattle cases were enrolled at active infection and followed longitudinally. The V call is TRBV19, the J call TRBJ1-1; 7 bases line up with TRBD1. Material for sequencing was peripheral blood. The TCR was taken from a woman between 70 and 85 years old with COVID-19, enrolled during active disease. CDR3 sequence (DNA): TGTGCCAGTAGTCCCCGGGACAGCCATGAAGCTTTCTTT. As protein: CASSPRDSHEAFF.